This T cell receptor beta chain was sequenced for a study of blood T cells in healthy people across ages. Total RNA was isolated from each sample in quantities of at least 5 micrograms. The CDR3 has 12 amino acids. V was shortened by 6 bases and J by 5 bases, with 10 bases between the two germline ends. PCR was performed a second time for about 6 to 12 cycles using a sample-barcoded 5' primer and a J-beta primer mix. TCRdb fed the 5' RACE reads into MiXCR, producing one record per CDR3 protein. The sample yields approximately 780,000 distinct CDR3 sequences, roughly 26% seen once. These same records also appear under a second study, on T cells of mothers and their children. That work states: Related and unrelated pairs show similar shaping of TCR recombination output by thymic selection.

This sequence joins TRBV12-3 or TRBV12-4 and TRBJ2-5; D is unresolved. Sequencing input: blood. This TCR derives from a boy aged 5 to 17 in good health. The CDR3 nucleotides are TGTGCCAGCAGCTTTTTATCGGAGACCCAGTACTTC. Its translation is CASSFLSETQYF.